These 21 T cell receptor beta chains came from one sample sequenced in a study of shared clonotypes between healthy human individuals. Only in-frame clones appear in the TCRdb table, and some are missing; sequencing was by immunoSEQ multiplex PCR. The top ten hold 0.39% of the sample, which has some 2.3 million clones, 80% to 95% seen once. Sequenced input: naive CD4+ T cells from PBMCs. Subset in this sample: CD45RA+ positively selected. Receptor source: a man between 18 and 35 years old in good health. Some clones in this sample may be carry-over from other donors' samples.

J is TRBJ1-5 and V is TRBV28, with unresolved D. From germline, CDR1 is MDHEN and CDR2 SYDVKM. The V end lost 10 bases, the J end lost 3 bases, and 10 bases lay between the germline ends. This CDR3 has 12 amino acids. The CDR3 nucleotides are TGTGCCACGCGGGGTACCAATCAGCCCCAGCATTTT. Its translation is CATRGTNQPQHF.

The chain couples TRBV7-8 to TRBJ2-2, with D possibly being TRBD2 (6 bases). The CDR3 consists of 14 residues. The V gene lost 1 base and the J gene lost 4 bases, with 7 bases spanning the gap. Germline CDR1 and CDR2: SGHVS and FQNEAQ. The DNA of the CDR3 is TGTGCCAGCAGCTTAGAGGGAGGCACCGGGGAGCTGTTTTTT. Its protein product is CASSLEGGTGELFF.

The CDR3 DNA reads TGTGCCAGCAGCCGAGGGGTCCGTATAGCTGGAAACACCATATATTTT. Translation gives CASSRGVRIAGNTIYF. The chain links TRBV28 to TRBJ1-3; a possible D gene is TRBD1 (5 bases). Trimming removed 6 bases at V and 2 bases at J, with 17 bases between. CDR1 MDHEN and CDR2 SYDVKM come from the germline V gene. CDR3 size: 16 residues.

The J gene is TRBJ2-7, the V gene TRBV19; D unclear. Deletions cut 3 bases from V and 9 bases from J, with 15 bases between. The germline V gene has CDR1 LNHDA and CDR2 SQIVND (reference sequence). The CDR3 totals 13 residues. In DNA, the CDR3 is TGTGCCAGTAGTATCCGGGCAGGTCTGGTGCAGTACTTC. It translates to CASSIRAGLVQYF.

V usage is TRBV10-1 and J usage is TRBJ2-3, with a tentative D call TRBD1 (6 bases). This CDR3 has 15 residues. The germline V gene encodes CDR1 WNHNN and CDR2 SYGVQD (reference sequence). Trimming removed 10 bases at V and 0 bases at J, with 17 bases between. The CDR3 is CATADSPTSTDTQYF. Written as DNA, the CDR3 is TGCGCCACCGCGGACAGTCCCACTAGCACAGATACGCAGTATTTT.

This clone was seen only once. This sequence joins TRBV29-1 and TRBJ1-2; perhaps TRBD1 as D (5 bases). Germline CDR1 and CDR2: SQVTM and ANQGSEA. V shed 2 bases and J shed 6 bases, with 10 bases lying between them. The CDR3 has 12 residues. The CDR3, as DNA: TGCAGCGTTGAAAGGAGGGACCATGGCTACACCTTC. Amino acid sequence: CSVERRDHGYTF. The variable domain in full, with the rest retrieved from reference TRBV29-1 and TRBJ1-2, is SAVISQKPSRDICQRGTSLTIQCQVDSQVTMMFWYRQQPGQSLTLIATANQGSEATYESGFVIDKFPISRPNLTFSTLTVSNMSPEDSSIYLCSVERRDHGYTFGSGTRLTVV.

Remarks on this clone: A read error may account for a junction end that differs from germline. The chain is built from TRBV5-1 and TRBJ2-5, with D uncertain. Germline V gene sequence: CDR1 SGHRS, CDR2 YFSETQ. The CDR3 extends over 15 amino acids. In DNA form, the CDR3 reads TGCGCCAGCAGCTTCGCGGCCTACGACCAGGAGACCCAGTACTTC. This gives the protein CASSFAAYDQETQYF.

On this clone itself: Other nucleotide sequences from this sample produce the same CDR3. The rearrangement links TRBV30 to TRBJ2-7; D possibly uses TRBD1 or TRBD2 (5 bases each). Germline loops: CDR1 GTSNPN, CDR2 SVGIG (reference sequence). The ends were cut back, 0 bases at V and 5 bases at J, with 8 bases in the middle. CDR3 size: 12 residues. The CDR3 spells CAWSVRGDEQYF. CDR3 in DNA: TGTGCCTGGAGTGTAAGAGGGGACGAGCAGTACTTC.

CDR3 sequence (DNA): TGTGCCAGCAGTTTATTCGGCCTAGCGGGAGGAACCTACGAGCAGTACTTC. This encodes CASSLFGLAGGTYEQYF. The V and J genes are TRBV27 and TRBJ2-7; 11 bases align to TRBD2. CDR3 length: 17 amino acids. The germline CDR1 and CDR2 sequences are MNHEY and SMNVEV (reference sequence). The ends lost 1 base at V and 2 bases at J; junction bases unmatched: 7.

This clone was observed a handful of times. The chain couples TRBV9 to TRBJ1-3, with D possibly matching TRBD1 (6 bases). The ends were cut back, 0 bases at V and 3 bases at J, with 7 bases in the middle. CDR3 length equals 14 residues. Germline V gene data show CDR1 as SGDLS and CDR2 as YYNGEE. The CDR3 nucleotides are TGTGCCAGCAGCGTAGCAGGGGATGGAAACACCATATATTTT. It is translated as CASSVAGDGNTIYF.

For this clone: At one of its ends the junction is not consistent with the germline gene, which may arise from a read error. V is TRBV15 and J is TRBJ2-2; TRBD1 or TRBD2 may be the D gene (5 bases each). This CDR3 comprises 14 residues. Germline CDR1 is LNHNV and CDR2 is YYDKDF (reference sequence). The CDR3 spells CATSRDPGTEELFF. CDR3 in DNA: TGTGCCACCAGCAGAGATCCAGGGACCGAGGAGCTGTTTTTT. The complete variable domain, with remaining parts taken from reference TRBV15 and TRBJ2-2, reads DAMVIQNPRYQVTQFGKPVTLSCSQTLNHNVMYWYQQKSSQAPKLLFHYYDKDFNNEADTPDNFQSRRPNTSFCFLDIRSPGLGDTAMYLCATSRDPGTEELFFGEGSRLTVL.

The V and J genes are TRBV6-1 and TRBJ2-7, with D unresolved. The CDR3 spans 13 residues. Germline V gene data show CDR1 as MNHNS and CDR2 as SASEGT. The V gene lost 8 bases and the J gene lost 3 bases, with 14 bases spanning the gap. This chain's CDR3 is CASREPDRYEQYF. Written as DNA, the CDR3 is TGTGCCAGCCGAGAACCGGACCGCTACGAGCAGTACTTC.

The chain has TRBV7-3 and TRBJ2-1; 9 nucleotides align to TRBD2. Germline CDR1 and CDR2: SGHTA and FQGTGA. This CDR3 has 16 residues. V lost 5 bases, J lost 2 bases, and 7 bases stayed unmatched. CDR3 region: CASSPLSGSTYNEQFF. In DNA form, the CDR3 reads TGTGCCAGCAGCCCCCTTAGCGGGAGTACCTACAATGAGCAGTTCTTC.

The chain is built from TRBV14 and TRBJ2-3; 10 bases match TRBD2. The V gene's germline CDR1 is SGHDN and CDR2 FVKESK. This CDR3 has 17 residues. V dropped 4 bases and J dropped 5; count of bases not matched to a gene: 12. CDR3: CASSRAMSSGSLDTQYF. The DNA for the CDR3 is TGTGCCAGCAGCCGCGCAATGTCTAGCGGGAGTCTAGATACGCAGTATTTT.

The J gene is TRBJ2-3, the V gene TRBV5-1, with no clear D. This CDR3 contains 15 residues. V was shortened by 4 bases and J by 0 bases, with 12 bases between the two germline ends. Germline V gene data show CDR1 as SGHRS and CDR2 as YFSETQ. This CDR3 is CASSPSPQSTDTQYF. In nucleotides, the CDR3 is TGCGCCAGCAGCCCCTCACCCCAGAGCACAGATACGCAGTATTTT.

The rearrangement links TRBV10-3 to TRBJ2-5; TRBD2 agrees at 11 bases. The trim removed 4 bases at V and 2 bases at J, leaving 18 bases unmatched. The CDR3 has 20 amino acids. CDR1 and CDR2 from the germline V gene are ENHRY and SYGVKD. The DNA of the CDR3 is TGTGCCATCAGTGCCTCCCTGATAGCGGGAGGGGGCTCGTGGCAAGAGACCCAGTACTTC. Translation gives CAISASLIAGGGSWQETQYF.

The chain combines TRBV2 with TRBJ1-1; a weak D match, TRBD1 (6 bases). The CDR3 loop spans 13 amino acids. Germline values: CDR1 SNHLY, CDR2 FYNNEI. The V end lost 5 bases, the J end lost 1 base, and 8 bases lay between the germline ends. The CDR3 here is CASSWTENTEAFF. DNA for the CDR3: TGTGCCAGCAGTTGGACAGAGAACACTGAAGCTTTCTTT.

This chain links TRBV7-9 with TRBJ2-1; 14 bases are shared with TRBD2. This CDR3 is built from 17 residues. The germline gives CDR1 SEHNR, CDR2 FQNEAQ (reference sequence). The junction had 7 bases not matched to a gene; V was cut back by 5 bases and J by 4 bases. The CDR3 loop is CASSRRLAGGPYNEQFF. Here the CDR3 DNA reads TGTGCCAGCAGCCGACGACTAGCGGGAGGGCCGTACAATGAGCAGTTCTTC.

The chain joins TRBV28 to TRBJ2-7; possibly TRBD1 or TRBD2 for D (5 bases each). V was cut by 7 bases and J by 3 bases, with 16 bases left in between. Germline V CDR1 and CDR2: MDHEN, SYDVKM. The CDR3 runs to 14 residues. The CDR3 bases are TGTGCCAGCACCGATTGGGGGACCCTCTACGAGCAGTACTTC. This codes for CASTDWGTLYEQYF.

This chain links TRBV15 with TRBJ1-1; D gene unclear. Trimming pared 1 base from V and 4 bases from J, leaving 13 bases between. This CDR3 is 15 amino acids long. Germline V gene lookup returns CDR1 LNHNV and CDR2 YYDKDF (reference sequence). CDR3 nucleotide sequence: TGTGCCACCAGCAGAGGACTTACGTGGGGCACTGAAGCTTTCTTT. This gives the protein CATSRGLTWGTEAFF.

This clone appeared once. V gene TRBV6-5 combines with J gene TRBJ2-3; D ambiguous. This CDR3 is built from 10 residues. Germline CDR1 MNHEY, CDR2 SVGAGI. V gave up 10 bases and J gave up 4 bases, with 6 bases separating them. The CDR3 sequence: CATCADTQYF. For the CDR3, the DNA is TGTGCCACCTGCGCAGATACGCAGTATTTT.